This entry lists 24 T cell receptor beta chains sequenced from one sample in a study of technical replicates of blood from several donors. This table comes from immunoSEQ multiplex PCR, and its TCRdb copy is limited to in-frame clones, with some not included. The table lists 70,000 or so clones, approximately 88% of them singletons. The sample consisted of PBMCs. All receptors come from a human donor in good health. Some clones in this sample may be carry-over from other donors' samples.

The rearrangement uses TRBV4-2 and TRBJ2-5, with 7 bases aligning to TRBD2. The CDR3 consists of 17 residues. The trim removed 0 bases at V and 1 base at J, leaving 8 bases unmatched. Germline CDR1 LGHNA, CDR2 YNFKEQ. Here the CDR3 DNA reads TGTGCCAGCAGCCAAGATCCCGGGCTAGCGGTCCAAGAGACCCAGTACTTC. This encodes CASSQDPGLAVQETQYF.

This clone was counted a single time. The chain joins TRBV4-3 to TRBJ2-1; D gene unclear. Germline V gene sequence: CDR1 LGHNA, CDR2 YSLEER. The CDR3 is 15 amino acids. V was clipped by 0 bases and J by 9 bases, with 15 bases between them. The CDR3: CASSQDFGQVTEQFF. The DNA of the CDR3 is TGCGCCAGCAGCCAAGATTTTGGGCAGGTTACTGAGCAGTTCTTC.

CDR3 sequence (DNA): TGTGCCAGCAGCGGGACTAGCGGGGGCGAGCAGTACTTC. It yields the protein CASSGTSGGEQYF. V usage is TRBV11-3 and J usage is TRBJ2-7; 14 bases fit TRBD2. Germline V lookup: CDR1 SGHNT, CDR2 YENEEA. The CDR3 runs 13 residues. Trimming removed 5 bases from V and 6 bases from J; junction bases left unmatched: 0.

The V and J genes are TRBV7-9 and TRBJ2-2; 14 nucleotides align to TRBD2. Losses at the gene ends were 5 bases for V and 2 bases for J; bases not matched to a gene: 10. In germline, CDR1 is SEHNR, CDR2 FQNEAQ (reference sequence). The length of the CDR3 is 19 residues. CDR3 sequence (DNA): TGTGCCAGCAGCCGAACGACAGGACTAGCGGGAGGTAACACCGGGGAGCTGTTTTTT. Its translation is CASSRTTGLAGGNTGELFF.

The genes are TRBV2 and TRBJ1-2, with 8 bases aligning to TRBD1. Germline lookup yields CDR1 SNHLY and CDR2 FYNNEI. The CDR3 is made up of 14 amino acids. Losses at the gene ends were 6 bases for V and 5 bases for J; bases not matched to a gene: 8. As DNA, the CDR3 is TGTGCCAGCAGCGGGGACAGGACGGGGTATGGCTACACCTTC. Residues: CASSGDRTGYGYTF.

V gene TRBV5-6 combines with J gene TRBJ1-2; TRBD1 agrees at 8 bases. Unmatched junction bases numbered 5, after V lost 0 bases and J lost 4 bases. Germline V gene lookup returns CDR1 SGHDT and CDR2 YYEEEE. There are 15 residues in the CDR3. In nucleotides, the CDR3 is TGTGCCAGCAGCTTGGAGGACAGGGTTGGCTATGGCTACACCTTC. Protein: CASSLEDRVGYGYTF. The variable domain in full, completed from reference TRBV5-6 and TRBJ1-2, reads DAGVTQSPTHLIKTRGQQVTLRCSPKSGHDTVSWYQQALGQGPQFIFQYYEEEERQRGNFPDRFSGHQFPNYSSELNVNALLLGDSALYLCASSLEDRVGYGYTFGSGTRLTVV.

The V and J genes are TRBV6-5 and TRBJ1-5; D possibly corresponds to TRBD1 (6 bases). Germline V CDR1 and CDR2: MNHEY, SVGAGI. This CDR3 region has 13 residues. V lost 6 bases to trimming and J lost 4 bases, with 10 bases between them. CDR3 amino acids: CASRGGVNQPQHF. The DNA for the CDR3 is TGTGCCAGCAGAGGGGGTGTTAATCAGCCCCAGCATTTT.

The genes are TRBV18 and TRBJ2-5, with 9 nucleotides matching TRBD1. CDR3 size: 14 residues. The germline V gene encodes CDR1 KGHSH and CDR2 LQKENI. The trim removed 4 bases at V and 5 bases at J, leaving 5 bases unmatched. The CDR3 reads CASSQGQGTETQYF. For the CDR3, the DNA is TGTGCCAGCTCACAGGGACAGGGTACGGAGACCCAGTACTTC. Supplemented by reference TRBV18 and TRBJ2-5, the full variable domain reads NAGVMQNPRHLVRRRGQEARLRCSPMKGHSHVYWYRQLPEEGLKFMVYLQKENIIDESGMPKERFSAEFPKEGPSILRIQQVVRGDSAAYFCASSQGQGTETQYFGPGTRLLVL.

Regarding this clone: The same CDR3 also results from other DNA sequences found in this sample. V usage is TRBV6-6 and J usage is TRBJ1-1; no definite D call. Trimming shortened V by 1 base and J by 3 bases, and 3 bases separated the two germline ends. This CDR3 has 12 amino acids. Looked up from germline, CDR1 is MNHNY and CDR2 is SVGAGI (reference sequence). The CDR3 loop is CASSYLYTEAFF. In DNA form, the CDR3 reads TGTGCCAGCAGTTACTTATACACTGAAGCTTTCTTT.

This chain connects TRBV2 to TRBJ1-6, with TRBD1 as a possible D gene (5 bases). CDR3 size: 14 residues. Trimming cost V 4 bases and J 9 bases, with 13 bases left between them. CDR1 and CDR2 from the germline V gene are SNHLY and FYNNEI. The CDR3 bases are TGTGCCAGCAGTGGTGTCAGGGAGGGTTCACCCCTCCACTTT. Translating it yields CASSGVREGSPLHF.

The chain recombines TRBV10-1 with TRBJ1-5; D is unresolved. Germline V gives CDR1 WNHNN, CDR2 SYGVQD (reference sequence). V dropped 2 bases and J dropped 2 bases, with 10 bases sitting between them. This CDR3 region has 15 residues. CDR3 region: CASSEEDPGNQPQHF. CDR3 nucleotide sequence: TGCGCCAGCAGTGAGGAGGATCCGGGCAATCAGCCCCAGCATTTT.

J is TRBJ2-3 and V is TRBV4-3, with 7 bases identical to TRBD2. V lost 1 base, J lost 4 bases, and 5 bases stayed unmatched. The length of the CDR3 is 15 residues. In germline, CDR1 is LGHNA, CDR2 YSLEER. CDR3 nucleotide sequence: TGCGCCAGCAGCCAAGGCCTGACTAGCCCAGATACGCAGTATTTT. Its protein product is CASSQGLTSPDTQYF.

The DNA for the CDR3 is TGTGCCAGCTCACCACCGTCCAGGTACGAGCAGTACTTC. Translation: CASSPPSRYEQYF. The genes are TRBV18 and TRBJ2-7; D unclear. V was shortened by 0 bases and J by 4 bases, with 7 bases between the two germline ends. Germline CDR1 reads KGHSH; CDR2 reads LQKENI. The CDR3 is 13 amino acids.

The chain joins TRBV30 to TRBJ1-2; D may be TRBD1 (6 bases). Germline lookup yields CDR1 GTSNPN and CDR2 SVGIG (reference sequence). Trimming pared 6 bases from V and 3 bases from J, leaving 14 bases between. The CDR3 consists of 13 residues. CDR3 protein: CACTLQGHYGYTF. The CDR3 DNA sequence: TGTGCCTGCACACTACAGGGTCACTATGGCTACACCTTC.

A word on this clone: Within the sample, other DNA sequences also encode this same CDR3. The chain has TRBV28 and TRBJ2-5; D may be TRBD1 (6 bases). Germline V lookup: CDR1 MDHEN, CDR2 SYDVKM. Trimming removed 5 bases from V and 5 bases from J, with 15 bases in between. The CDR3 sequence is 14 residues long. This CDR3 is CASSPDRSQETQYF. The DNA of the CDR3 is TGTGCCAGCAGTCCAGACAGGAGTCAGGAGACCCAGTACTTC. The complete variable domain, with remaining parts taken from reference TRBV28 and TRBJ2-5, reads DVKVTQSSRYLVKRTGEKVFLECVQDMDHENMFWYRQDPGLGLRLIYFSYDVKMKEKGDIPEGYSVSREKKERFSLILESASTNQTSMYLCASSPDRSQETQYFGPGTRLLVL.

V is TRBV19 and J is TRBJ2-3; a possible D gene is TRBD2 (5 bases). The length of the CDR3 is 16 residues. Trimming cost V 6 bases and J 3 bases, with 19 bases left between them. Per the germline V gene, CDR1 is LNHDA and CDR2 is SQIVND (reference sequence). The CDR3 sequence is CASRPPWSRGTDTQYF. In DNA form, the CDR3 reads TGTGCCAGTAGACCACCTTGGAGCCGCGGGACAGATACGCAGTATTTT.

The chain is built from TRBV5-1 and TRBJ1-5, with D perhaps matching TRBD1 (5 bases). The CDR3 loop spans 15 amino acids. The ends were cut back, 2 bases at V and 11 bases at J, with 20 bases in the middle. CDR1 and CDR2 from the germline V gene are SGHRS and YFSETQ. Here the CDR3 reads CASSLSGEPGAAQHF. CDR3 sequence (DNA): TGCGCCAGCAGCTTATCGGGGGAGCCCGGGGCGGCCCAGCATTTT.

This clone was recorded once. The chain recombines TRBV2 with TRBJ1-2, with 8 bases identical to TRBD1. Germline-derived CDR1 and CDR2 are SNHLY and FYNNEI. This CDR3 has 15 amino acids. V gave up 6 bases and J gave up 0 bases; unmatched junction bases: 6. The CDR3 DNA follows: TGTGCCAGCAGAGGACAGGGCCTAGCTAACTATGGCTACACCTTC. Amino acid sequence: CASRGQGLANYGYTF.

V gene TRBV7-3 combines with J gene TRBJ2-1, with 10 bases fitting TRBD2. CDR3 length: 18 residues. With 6 bases clipped from V and 7 bases from J, the junction kept 18 bases outside the gene matches. Per germline, CDR1 SGHTA and CDR2 FQGTGA. CDR3 sequence reads: CASRPPGVAGGPGNEQFF. In nucleotides, the CDR3 is TGTGCCAGCAGGCCCCCTGGGGTAGCGGGAGGTCCTGGGAATGAGCAGTTCTTC.

This sequence joins TRBV6-1 and TRBJ1-2, with 7 bases identical to TRBD1. The CDR3 contains 14 residues. Unmatched junction bases numbered 4, after V lost 1 base and J lost 5 bases. The germline V gene has CDR1 MNHNS and CDR2 SASEGT. The CDR3: CASSEGVGQYGYTF. Here the CDR3 DNA reads TGTGCCAGCAGTGAAGGTGTGGGACAGTATGGCTACACCTTC.

V gene TRBV7-2 combines with J gene TRBJ2-4; maybe TRBD1 (6 bases). This CDR3 contains 15 residues. Germline V gene lookup returns CDR1 SGHTA and CDR2 FQGNSA. The germline V and J ends were trimmed by 4 bases and 2 bases, with 12 bases remaining between them. CDR3 sequence (DNA): TGTGCCAGCAGCTATTCAACAGGGTCCAAAAACATTCAGTACTTC. Amino acid sequence: CASSYSTGSKNIQYF. The entire variable domain, with the rest obtained from reference TRBV7-2 and TRBJ2-4, is as follows: GAGVSQSPSNKVTEKGKDVELRCDPISGHTALYWYRQSLGQGLEFLIYFQGNSAPDKSGLPSDRFSAERTGGSVSTLTIQRTQQEDSAVYLCASSYSTGSKNIQYFGAGTRLSVL.

The V and J genes are TRBV7-2 and TRBJ2-7; 14 bases align to TRBD2. Germline loops: CDR1 SGHTA, CDR2 FQGNSA. The CDR3 has 15 amino acids. V was clipped by 3 bases and J by 6 bases; unmatched bases: 4. This CDR3 reads CASSLTSGGAGEQYF. For the CDR3, the DNA is TGTGCCAGCAGCTTGACTAGCGGGGGGGCTGGCGAGCAGTACTTC.

This chain uses TRBV2 with TRBJ1-4; weak D call: TRBD1 (5 bases). CDR3 size: 14 residues. Trimming shortened V by 8 bases and J by 1 base, and 11 bases separated the two germline ends. Germline CDR1 SNHLY, CDR2 FYNNEI. The CDR3: CASSGTQTNEKLFF. Here the CDR3 DNA reads TGTGCCAGCTCGGGGACTCAAACTAATGAAAAACTGTTTTTT.

The CDR3 here is CASRPDRGAYNEQFF. DNA for the CDR3: TGTGCCAGCAGACCGGACAGGGGCGCGTACAATGAGCAGTTCTTC. The genes are TRBV6-1 and TRBJ2-1, with 9 bases aligning to TRBD1. The V segment lost 6 bases and the J segment 4 bases; nucleotides outside the gene matches: 7. The CDR3 consists of 15 residues. CDR1 is MNHNS and CDR2 is SASEGT in the germline V gene.